Below are 10 T cell receptor beta chains sequenced from a single sample in a study of shared clonotypes between healthy human individuals. Data came from immunoSEQ multiplex PCR; TCRdb stores just in-frame clones and leaves some out. The table has 150,000 to 200,000 clones, 90% to 95% seen once. The sample was naive CD4+ T cells sorted from blood. Subset specified: CD45RA+ positively selected. The receptors derive from a woman aged 25 to 39 in good health.

CDR3 nucleotide sequence: TGCGCCAGCTTCTCCGGACAAGCAGGCGAGACCCAGTACTTC. This sequence encodes CASFSGQAGETQYF. The chain carries TRBV5-1 and TRBJ2-5, with D perhaps TRBD1 (5 bases). The length of the CDR3 is 14 residues. In germline, CDR1 is SGHRS, CDR2 YFSETQ. Between the trimmed V and J ends, which lost 7 bases and 5 bases, there was a span of 18 bases.

In its sample, this clone was seen once. The J gene is TRBJ2-7, the V gene TRBV13, with unresolved D. The V gene lost 5 bases and the J gene lost 1 base, with 21 bases spanning the gap. The CDR3 has 17 amino acids. The germline V gene has CDR1 PRHDT and CDR2 FYEKMQ (reference sequence). The CDR3 DNA sequence: TGTGCCAGCAGCCGCGGTGGAACGACGGACGGATCCTACGAGCAGTACTTC. Translating it yields CASSRGGTTDGSYEQYF. The entire variable domain, with the rest obtained from reference TRBV13 and TRBJ2-7, is as follows: AAGVIQSPRHLIKEKRETATLKCYPIPRHDTVYWYQQGPGQDPQFLISFYEKMQSDKGSIPDRFSAQQFSDYHSELNMSSLELGDSALYFCASSRGGTTDGSYEQYFGPGTRLTVT.

This clone has only one observation. CDR3 region: CASSFDPNYGYTF. The CDR3 bases are TGCGCCAGCAGCTTCGACCCGAACTATGGCTACACCTTC. This chain links TRBV4-1 with TRBJ1-2; D remains unclear. Trimming stripped 5 bases from V and 2 bases from J, with 9 bases between. CDR1 is MGHRA and CDR2 is YSYEKL in the germline V gene. The CDR3 extends over 13 amino acids.

The chain recombines TRBV18 with TRBJ2-1; 9 bases are shared with TRBD2. Germline V gene lookup returns CDR1 KGHSH and CDR2 LQKENI. The junction had 9 bases not matched to a gene; V was cut back by 3 bases and J by 6 bases. This CDR3 has 16 amino acids. The chain's CDR3 is CASSPWGLAGINEQFF. The CDR3 nucleotides read TGTGCCAGCTCACCGTGGGGGCTAGCGGGAATCAATGAGCAGTTCTTC.

This CDR3 reads CASSPRGEGNYGYTF. In DNA form, the CDR3 reads TGTGCCAGCAGCCCGAGGGGGGAGGGTAACTATGGCTACACCTTC. This rearrangement joins TRBV9 to TRBJ1-2, with D maybe TRBD1 (6 bases). Between the trimmed V and J ends, which lost 4 bases and 1 base, there was a span of 14 bases. The CDR3 length is 15 residues. Germline V gene sequence: CDR1 SGDLS, CDR2 YYNGEE.

The chain is built from TRBV6-1 and TRBJ2-7; no firm D call. Germline lookup yields CDR1 MNHNS and CDR2 SASEGT. This CDR3 spans 15 amino acids. Trimming stripped 6 bases from V and 6 bases from J, with 21 bases between. The CDR3 DNA reads TGTGCCAGCAGATTCGCCACGGAGAATAGAGGCGAGCAGTACTTC. Encoded protein: CASRFATENRGEQYF.

The chain has TRBV18 and TRBJ2-7; TRBD2 aligns across 7 bases. The germline gives CDR1 KGHSH, CDR2 LQKENI. V dropped 0 bases and J dropped 1; count of bases not matched to a gene: 3. The CDR3 totals 15 residues. CDR3 in amino acids: CASSPPSGQSYEQYF. CDR3 sequence (DNA): TGTGCCAGCTCACCACCTAGCGGGCAATCCTACGAGCAGTACTTC.

The J gene is TRBJ2-5, the V gene TRBV7-8; 10 bases line up with TRBD1. CDR1 is SGHVS, CDR2 FQNEAQ, per germline. V lost 1 base to trimming and J lost 2 bases; unmatched junction nucleotides: 4. The CDR3 is 16 amino acids. CDR3 sequence (DNA): TGTGCCAGCAGCTTAGGGGGACAGGGGCGACAAGAGACCCAGTACTTC. Protein: CASSLGGQGRQETQYF.

This clone was counted between two and nine times. The V call is TRBV10-3, the J call TRBJ2-7, with 10 bases lining up with TRBD2. The CDR3 consists of 13 residues. The J segment lost 5 bases and the V segment lost 6 bases, leaving 4 bases of the junction unmatched. The germline CDR1 and CDR2 sequences are ENHRY and SYGVKD. This chain's CDR3 is CAISASGSDEQYF. In DNA form, the CDR3 reads TGTGCCATCAGCGCTAGCGGGAGCGACGAGCAGTACTTC.

The chain combines TRBV7-6 with TRBJ2-7, with D maybe TRBD1 (7 bases). Between the trimmed V and J ends, which lost 5 bases and 3 bases, there was a span of 20 bases. This CDR3 is built from 16 residues. Germline CDR1 SGHVS, CDR2 FNYEAQ. The CDR3 DNA reads TGTGCCAGCAGCCCTCAGGGGGGTGGGGTTATCTACGAGCAGTACTTC. Translation gives CASSPQGGGVIYEQYF.